This entry is about one TCR beta chain. Its antigen is still unknown. Germline CDR1 reads MNHNS; CDR2 reads SASEGT. V was clipped by 7 bases and J by 3 bases, with 10 bases between them. CDR3 size: 13 residues. This entry is derived from a study of cytomegalovirus exposure and HLA in healthy donors. The PCR contained 60 Vbeta and 13 Jbeta primers. Measured with immunoSEQ multiplex PCR; TCRdb has only the in-frame clones, and not every one. The table has some 97,000 clones, 79% seen once. Whole-study findings and limits: The listing of 150 or so TCR beta chains classed them as cytomegalovirus-associated. Researchers reported in a later analysis that a missense DCLRE1C variant was tied to TCR beta V- and J-gene trimming.

The clonotype was recovered from a female donor in good health and CMV-seropositive. This chain links TRBV6-1 with TRBJ1-5; D is ambiguous. The sequencing input was PBMCs. The DNA for the CDR3 is TGTGCCAGCACCGGACTTTACAATCAGCCCCAGCATTTT. This encodes CASTGLYNQPQHF.